The clone carrying this T cell receptor (beta chain) is a singleton in its sample. Its antigen is unidentified. Germline lookup yields CDR1 SGHDT and CDR2 YYEEEE. Trimming left V 0 bases short and J 3 bases short, with 9 bases between. The CDR3 is made up of 15 amino acids. The protocol was immunoSEQ multiplex PCR, while the TCRdb copy is restricted to in-frame clones and leaves out a portion. The data show roughly 30,000 clones, roughly 80% seen once. The sample is drawn from a study of neoadjuvant nivolumab and ipilimumab in lung cancer. Overall study findings and caveats: Compared with tumor-adjacent uninvolved lung, resected tumors showed greater richness and clonality. Higher pretherapy blood TCR richness went with higher resected-tumor richness. From pretherapy to surgery, tumor richness and clonality rose with dual therapy.

The sample in question was peripheral blood, obtained before neoadjuvant nivolumab, alone or with ipilimumab. This chain uses TRBV5-6 with TRBJ1-4; no reliable D call. This sequence was found in an adult with non-small cell lung cancer. For the CDR3, the DNA is TGTGCCAGCAGCTTGGCCGGTAGGGCTAATGAAAAACTGTTTTTT. Translation: CASSLAGRANEKLFF.